Listed here are 14 T cell receptor beta chains from one sample, sequenced in a study of T cell clonality in common variable immunodeficiency. Generated by immunoSEQ multiplex PCR, the TCRdb table keeps only in-frame clones and is missing some. The sample counts tens of thousands of clones, none seen once; the ten largest own around 1.6%. The source material was peripheral blood mononuclear cells. Source of these receptors: a person aged 18 to 70 in good health.

In its sample, this clone was seen many times. From the germline J gene comes the end of the CDR3, since the read stops 3 residues before it. The rearrangement uses TRBV18 and TRBJ2-1; D is possibly TRBD2 (5 bases). The V gene's germline CDR1 is KGHSH and CDR2 LQKENI. This CDR3 is built from 15 residues. V lost 2 bases and J 0 bases, leaving 8 bases between the germline ends. The CDR3 protein is CASSPTRNSYNEQFF. CDR3 bases read: TGTGCCAGCTCACCAACTAGAAACTCCTACAATGAG.

This clone was found many times. The read terminates 3 residues before the CDR3 end, so the remaining end is supplied by the germline J gene. This chain links TRBV11-2 with TRBJ2-1; D remains unclear. Germline CDR1 SGHAT, CDR2 FQNNGV. V was cut by 8 bases and J by 8 bases, with 13 bases left in between. The CDR3 extends over 12 amino acids. CDR3 sequence reads: CASGAAGYEQFF. The sequenced CDR3 bases are TGTGCCAGCGGCGCAGCAGGCTATGAG.

This clone was found many times. Coverage ceases 3 residues before the CDR3 finishes, and the germline J gene fills in the end. The chain uses TRBV4-1 and TRBJ1-6; D may be TRBD1 (6 bases). This CDR3 has 16 amino acids. The V end lost 0 bases, the J end lost 10 bases, and 16 bases lay between the germline ends. CDR1 is MGHRA, CDR2 YSYEKL, per germline. CDR3 bases read: TGCGCCAGCAGCCAAGATCGCGCAGGGGTGGGATCACCC. Amino acid sequence: CASSQDRAGVGSP. The full CDR3 protein reads CASSQDRAGVGSPLHF.

This clone was observed many times. Read data end 3 residues before the CDR3 end; the end is taken from the germline J gene. V gene TRBV5-1 combines with J gene TRBJ2-2, with 9 bases fitting TRBD1. The junction had 7 bases not matched to a gene; V was cut back by 2 bases and J by 2 bases. CDR1 is SGHRS, CDR2 YFSETQ, per germline. CDR3 length equals 17 residues. CDR3 bases read: TGCGCCAGCAGCTTCCAAGGGACAGGGAGTAACACCGGGGAG. It specifies CASSFQGTGSNTGE. The whole CDR3 reads CASSFQGTGSNTGELFF.

This clone was seen many times. The read ends 3 residues before the CDR3 terminus; that terminus is restored from the germline J gene. The J gene is TRBJ2-5, the V gene TRBV24-1; D may be TRBD1 (6 bases). Trimming stripped 7 bases from V and 0 bases from J, with 8 bases between. CDR1 and CDR2 from the germline V gene are KGHDR and SFDVKD. CDR3 length equals 13 residues. The CDR3 sequence: CATRRTDQETQYF. CDR3 bases read: TGTGCCACCAGGAGGACAGACCAAGAGACC.

Ten or more counts support this clone. The read finishes 3 residues shy of the CDR3 end, and the germline J gene is used to complete it. V and J are TRBV27 and TRBJ2-7; 12 bases agree with TRBD2. The ends lost 4 bases at V and 5 bases at J; junction bases unmatched: 3. The CDR3 has 14 residues. CDR1 and CDR2 (germline): MNHEY, SMNVEV (reference sequence). The DNA read from the CDR3 is TGTGCCAGCAGTTCGACTAGCGGGAGACACGAG. Residues: CASSSTSGRHE. The CDR3 in full is CASSSTSGRHEQYF.

At least ten counts were recorded for this clone. The missing CDR3 end, 3 residues past where the read stops, is filled in from the germline J gene. V and J are TRBV6-2 or TRBV6-3 and TRBJ2-2, with unresolved D. Germline-derived CDR1 and CDR2 are MNHEY and SVGEGT. CDR3 length equals 12 residues. The V end lost 3 bases, the J end lost 7 bases, and 6 bases lay between the germline ends. CDR3 sequence: CASSYRYGELFF. The covered CDR3 bases are TGTGCCAGCAGTTATAGATACGGGGAG.

This clone was observed many times. The sequenced fragment ends 3 residues before the CDR3 boundary, so the rest is inferred from the germline J gene. This chain uses TRBV12-5 with TRBJ2-1; 13 bases line up with TRBD2. The CDR3 covers 17 residues. Germline V gives CDR1 LGHNT, CDR2 FRNRAP. V was clipped by 7 bases and J by 1 base; unmatched bases: 7. The CDR3 is CASALGTSGKSYNEQFF. The sequenced CDR3 bases are TGTGCTAGTGCTTTAGGGACTAGCGGGAAGTCCTACAATGAG.

This clone came up many times. The read terminates 3 residues ahead of where the CDR3 ends, so the germline J gene completes it. The gene calls are TRBV5-1 and TRBJ2-3, with 8 bases that match TRBD1. Germline V gene lookup returns CDR1 SGHRS and CDR2 YFSETQ. J gave up 0 bases and V 3 bases, and 12 bases lay outside the gene matches. The CDR3 length is 18 residues. CDR3 protein: CASSYGQGSFSSTDTQYF. CDR3 bases read: TGCGCCAGCAGCTACGGACAGGGCTCATTCTCTAGCACAGATACG. The variable domain in full, with the rest retrieved from reference TRBV5-1 and TRBJ2-3, is KAGVTQTPRYLIKTRGQQVTLSCSPISGHRSVSWYQQTPGQGLQFLFEYFSETQRNKGNFPGRFSGRQFSNSRSEMNVSTLELGDSALYLCASSYGQGSFSSTDTQYFGPGTRLTVL.

This clone was observed many times. The read is 3 residues too short to cover the CDR3 end, so that end is filled in from the germline J gene. This chain joins TRBV6-1 and TRBJ2-7; D ambiguous. The germline CDR1 and CDR2 sequences are MNHNS and SASEGT. V was clipped by 2 bases and J by 3 bases, with 11 bases between them. The CDR3 runs to 14 residues. The chain's CDR3 is CASSEIGTGYEQYF. The sequenced CDR3 bases are TGTGCCAGCAGTGAAATTGGCACGGGCTACGAG.

This clone has a count of ten or more. The DNA ends 3 residues before the CDR3 does, and the rest of the CDR3 is filled in from the germline J gene. This rearrangement joins TRBV7-2 to TRBJ2-1, with D perhaps matching TRBD1 (6 bases). Germline CDR1 is SGHTA and CDR2 is FQGNSA. The length of the CDR3 is 13 residues. Trimming pared 6 bases from V and 2 bases from J, leaving 8 bases between. The part of the CDR3 DNA that was read is TGTGCCAGCAGGGACAGAGCCTACAATGAG. This translates into CASRDRAYNE. The full CDR3 is CASRDRAYNEQFF.

Ten or more counts support this clone. Read sequence stops 3 residues before the CDR3 end, and the germline J gene provides the missing end. The chain employs TRBV19 and TRBJ2-3, with 7 bases matching TRBD1. The CDR3 contains 15 residues. V lost 7 bases to trimming and J lost 2 bases; unmatched junction nucleotides: 9. Germline lookup yields CDR1 LNHDA and CDR2 SQIVND (reference sequence). CDR3 DNA, as far as it was read: TGTGCCAGTAATCCTCGACAGGGAGCCACAGATACG. Translated, it gives CASNPRQGATDT. The full-length CDR3 reads as CASNPRQGATDTQYF. The variable domain in full, with the rest retrieved from reference TRBV19 and TRBJ2-3, is DGGITQSPKYLFRKEGQNVTLSCEQNLNHDAMYWYRQDPGQGLRLIYYSQIVNDFQKGDIAEGYSVSREKKESFPLTVTSAQKNPTAFYLCASNPRQGATDTQYFGPGTRLTVL.

This clone was recorded at least ten times. The read comes to an end 3 residues before the CDR3 does, leaving the germline J gene to fill in the end. This chain joins TRBV15 and TRBJ2-6, with TRBD2 identical over 10 bases. V was pared by 0 bases and J by 0 bases, with 14 bases of the junction left unmatched. This CDR3 is built from 22 residues. CDR1 is LNHNV and CDR2 is YYDKDF in the germline V gene (reference sequence). The sequenced CDR3 bases are TGTGCCACCAGCAGAGACCGCCTACAAACTAGCGGGATACTCTCTGGGGCCAACGTC. This encodes CATSRDRLQTSGILSGANV. The entire CDR3 is CATSRDRLQTSGILSGANVLTF.

Regarding this clone: The sequenced fragment ends 3 residues before the CDR3 boundary, so the rest is inferred from the germline J gene. The rearrangement links TRBV19 to TRBJ2-4; D might be TRBD2 (6 bases). The germline V and J ends were trimmed by 3 bases and 0 bases, with 15 bases remaining between them. Germline loops: CDR1 LNHDA, CDR2 SQIVND (reference sequence). There are 17 residues in the CDR3. CDR3 bases read: TGTGCCAGTAGTATTTGGGGGGAACGGAGAGCCAAAAACATT. Its protein product is CASSIWGERRAKNI. The whole CDR3 sequence reads CASSIWGERRAKNIQYF.